The 28 T cell receptor beta chains below were found in one sample sequenced in a study of cytomegalovirus exposure and HLA in healthy donors. Here immunoSEQ multiplex PCR was the method, and the copy in TCRdb shows in-frame clones only, minus some. The data hold about 56,000 clones, with 93% observed a single time. The specimen was PBMCs. The receptors were sampled from a woman between 18 and 29 years old in good health and CMV-seropositive.

The chain is built from TRBV15 and TRBJ2-7; 9 nucleotides align to TRBD1. The CDR3 totals 15 residues. V lost 0 bases and J lost 6; bases outside the gene matches: 6. The V gene's germline CDR1 is LNHNV and CDR2 YYDKDF (reference sequence). In nucleotides, the CDR3 is TGTGCCACCAGCAGAGATCTGGGGACAGGGATCGAGCAGTACTTC. Translating it yields CATSRDLGTGIEQYF.

This rearrangement joins TRBV25-1 to TRBJ1-2; maybe TRBD1 (5 bases). V shed 1 base and J shed 5 bases, with 11 bases lying between them. In germline, CDR1 is MGHDK, CDR2 SYGVNS. The CDR3 has 14 residues. CDR3 in amino acids: CASSELAGPYGYTF. DNA of the CDR3: TGTGCCAGCAGTGAATTAGCGGGGCCTTATGGCTACACCTTC.

The rearrangement joins TRBV11-2 to TRBJ1-6, with 9 bases aligning to TRBD1. CDR3 length: 17 amino acids. V lost 5 bases and J lost 0; bases outside the gene matches: 5. Germline V gives CDR1 SGHAT, CDR2 FQNNGV. The CDR3 spells CASSQGQGGSYNSPLHF. CDR3 sequence (DNA): TGTGCCAGCAGCCAGGGACAGGGTGGCTCCTATAATTCACCCCTCCACTTT.

The chain recombines TRBV4-3 with TRBJ2-7, with D perhaps matching TRBD2 (5 bases). Germline V CDR1 and CDR2: LGHNA, YSLEER. Trimming cost V 0 bases and J 0 bases, with 6 bases left between them. This CDR3 spans 14 amino acids. The CDR3 loop reads CASSQDAGSYEQYF. CDR3 DNA sequence: TGCGCCAGCAGCCAAGATGCGGGCTCCTACGAGCAGTACTTC.

The chain links TRBV25-1 to TRBJ2-1, with TRBD2 matching over 8 bases. This CDR3 region has 14 residues. In germline, CDR1 is MGHDK, CDR2 SYGVNS. V shed 6 bases and J 7 bases; nucleotides not matched to a gene: 8. This CDR3 is CASSRAGGQNEQFF. The DNA of the CDR3 is TGTGCCAGCAGCAGGGCGGGGGGTCAGAATGAGCAGTTCTTC.

The chain carries TRBV4-1 and TRBJ1-5; D unresolved. V dropped 0 bases and J dropped 2 bases, with 8 bases sitting between them. The CDR3 is made up of 15 amino acids. Germline V gene data show CDR1 as MGHRA and CDR2 as YSYEKL. The CDR3 nucleotides are TGCGCCAGCAGCCAAGACCCCGGGGGCAATCAGCCCCAGCATTTT. Amino acids: CASSQDPGGNQPQHF.

The rearrangement links TRBV19 to TRBJ1-1, with D unclear. V was trimmed by 6 bases and J by 4 bases, leaving 12 bases between them. This CDR3 has 13 residues. Per germline, CDR1 LNHDA and CDR2 SQIVND (reference sequence). As DNA, the CDR3 is TGTGCCAGTAGGTGGAGTCTGTCCACTGAAGCTTTCTTT. This codes for CASRWSLSTEAFF.

The chain has TRBV15 and TRBJ1-5, with TRBD1 matching over 7 bases. The CDR3 sequence is 18 residues long. Trimming cost V 2 bases and J 1 base; bases outside gene matches: 11. CDR1 LNHNV and CDR2 YYDKDF come from the germline V gene (reference sequence). CDR3 sequence: CATSRQLQGKGSNQPQHF. The CDR3, as DNA: TGTGCCACCAGCAGACAATTACAGGGGAAAGGGAGCAATCAGCCCCAGCATTTT.

The rearrangement links TRBV29-1 to TRBJ2-7, with D perhaps matching TRBD2 (6 bases). The germline V gene encodes CDR1 SQVTM and CDR2 ANQGSEA. CDR3 length: 13 residues. The V gene lost 1 base and the J gene lost 8 bases, with 15 bases spanning the gap. CDR3 nucleotide sequence: TGCAGCGTTGAAGCGGGCGGGGTCGAGAAGCAGTACTTC. Protein sequence: CSVEAGGVEKQYF.

This clone was found a few times. The genes are TRBV11-2 and TRBJ1-6; D possibly corresponds to TRBD1 (5 bases). The germline V gene has CDR1 SGHAT and CDR2 FQNNGV. V gave up 2 bases and J gave up 8 bases, with 10 bases separating them. This CDR3 is 14 amino acids long. The CDR3 sequence: CASSLKGVDSPLHF. CDR3 coding DNA: TGTGCCAGCAGCTTAAAAGGGGTTGATTCACCCCTCCACTTT.

J is TRBJ2-3 and V is TRBV7-2; 10 bases match TRBD2. V dropped 5 bases and J dropped 2; count of bases not matched to a gene: 7. The germline V gene encodes CDR1 SGHTA and CDR2 FQGNSA. The CDR3 has 16 residues. CDR3 sequence reads: CASSASGGAVTDTQYF. As DNA, the CDR3 is TGTGCCAGCAGCGCAAGCGGGGGGGCTGTCACAGATACGCAGTATTTT.

This chain connects TRBV5-5 to TRBJ1-6, with 9 bases aligning to TRBD1. Germline loops: CDR1 SGHKS, CDR2 YYEKEE (reference sequence). Trimming cost V 3 bases and J 5 bases; bases outside gene matches: 6. This CDR3 comprises 16 residues. DNA for the CDR3: TGTGCCAGCAGCTGGGACAGGGAAGTGAATAATTCACCCCTCCACTTT. This codes for CASSWDREVNNSPLHF.

The chain couples TRBV7-7 to TRBJ2-1; D remains unclear. The CDR3 spans 13 residues. V lost 3 bases, J lost 8 bases, and 11 bases lay in between. Looked up from germline, CDR1 is SSHAT and CDR2 is FNYEAQ (reference sequence). The CDR3 DNA reads TGTGCCAGCAGCTTTCGCCGGAGCGATGAGCAGTTCTTC. Protein sequence: CASSFRRSDEQFF. Using reference TRBV7-7 and TRBJ2-1 for the parts outside the CDR3, the full variable domain is GAGVSQSPRYKVTKRGQDVTLRCDPISSHATLYWYQQALGQGPEFLTYFNYEAQPDKSGLPSDRFSAERPEGSISTLTIQRTEQRDSAMYRCASSFRRSDEQFFGPGTRLTVL.

The chain has TRBV7-2 and TRBJ2-1, with a possible D match to TRBD1 (6 bases). V was trimmed by 1 base and J by 5 bases, leaving 12 bases between them. The CDR3 extends over 15 amino acids. The germline CDR1 and CDR2 sequences are SGHTA and FQGNSA. Here the CDR3 reads CASSLGRGHDNEQFF. CDR3 coding DNA: TGTGCCAGCAGCTTAGGCCGGGGACATGACAATGAGCAGTTCTTC. Full variable domain (remainder filled in from reference TRBV7-2 and TRBJ2-1): GAGVSQSPSNKVTEKGKDVELRCDPISGHTALYWYRQSLGQGLEFLIYFQGNSAPDKSGLPSDRFSAERTGGSVSTLTIQRTQQEDSAVYLCASSLGRGHDNEQFFGPGTRLTVL.

The chain is built from TRBV27 and TRBJ2-7, with 8 bases matching TRBD2. The CDR3 contains 14 residues. The junction had 6 bases not matched to a gene; V was cut back by 6 bases and J by 2 bases. CDR1 is MNHEY and CDR2 is SMNVEV in the germline V gene (reference sequence). CDR3 residues: CASRRGGPTYEQYF. The CDR3 DNA is TGTGCCAGCAGGCGCGGGGGGCCCACCTACGAGCAGTACTTC.

Only one count was recorded for this clone. J is TRBJ1-6 and V is TRBV2; 7 nucleotides match TRBD1. J was trimmed by 6 bases and V by 9 bases; bases with no gene match: 5. Germline V lookup: CDR1 SNHLY, CDR2 FYNNEI. The CDR3 runs to 13 residues. The CDR3 protein is CARTGEGNSPLHF. DNA for the CDR3: TGTGCCAGAACAGGGGAAGGTAATTCACCCCTCCACTTT.

This sequence joins TRBV7-9 and TRBJ1-5; no definite D call. Germline loops: CDR1 SEHNR, CDR2 FQNEAQ (reference sequence). V lost 4 bases and J lost 3, with 16 bases in between. This CDR3 has 16 residues. The CDR3 protein is CASSSPGSGNNQPQHF. CDR3 DNA: TGTGCCAGCAGCTCACCCGGTTCCGGGAACAATCAGCCCCAGCATTTT.

The CDR3 protein is CASSLAPPGAISYNEQFF. For the CDR3, the DNA is TGTGCCAGCAGCTTAGCCCCGCCAGGTGCTATCTCCTACAATGAGCAGTTCTTC. This chain connects TRBV7-6 to TRBJ2-1; D is ambiguous. CDR1 SGHVS and CDR2 FNYEAQ come from the germline V gene. This CDR3 has 18 residues. V lost 0 bases, J lost 0 bases, and 15 bases lay in between. Full variable domain (remainder filled in from reference TRBV7-6 and TRBJ2-1): GAGVSQSPRYKVTKRGQDVALRCDPISGHVSLYWYRQALGQGPEFLTYFNYEAQQDKSGLPNDRFSAERPEGSISTLTIQRTEQRDSAMYRCASSLAPPGAISYNEQFFGPGTRLTVL.

V is TRBV2 and J is TRBJ1-4, with D possibly matching TRBD1 (5 bases). This CDR3 has 14 amino acids. In germline, CDR1 is SNHLY, CDR2 FYNNEI. The V end lost 6 bases, the J end lost 7 bases, and 15 bases lay between the germline ends. In DNA, the CDR3 is TGTGCCAGCAGGGCCAGGGAGGGTTCTGAAAAACTGTTTTTT. Translated: CASRAREGSEKLFF. Complete variable domain (other parts from reference TRBV2 and TRBJ1-4): EPEVTQTPSHQVTQMGQEVILRCVPISNHLYFYWYRQILGQKVEFLVSFYNNEISEKSEIFDDQFSVERPDGSNFTLKIRSTKLEDSAMYFCASRAREGSEKLFFGSGTQLSVL.

The chain couples TRBV13 to TRBJ1-2; 7 nucleotides line up with TRBD1. The CDR3 has 13 amino acids. After removal of 6 bases from V and 5 bases from J, the junction contained 6 bases not matched to a gene. The germline CDR1 and CDR2 sequences are PRHDT and FYEKMQ (reference sequence). CDR3 amino acids: CASRETGAYGYTF. The CDR3, as DNA: TGTGCCAGCAGAGAAACAGGGGCTTATGGCTACACCTTC.

The gene calls are TRBV5-1 and TRBJ1-3, with 7 bases aligning to TRBD1. V shed 0 bases, J shed 0 bases, and the junction held 12 bases outside the gene matches. Per germline, CDR1 SGHRS and CDR2 YFSETQ. The CDR3 has 19 amino acids. The CDR3 DNA reads as TGCGCCAGCAGCTTGGCGACAGGGTCCCCCGAAAACTCTGGAAACACCATATATTTT. Protein product: CASSLATGSPENSGNTIYF.

This clone has just one count. The genes are TRBV30 and TRBJ1-2; 11 positions agree with TRBD1. The CDR3 totals 14 residues. With 2 bases clipped from V and 5 bases from J, the junction kept 4 bases outside the gene matches. CDR1 and CDR2 (germline): GTSNPN, SVGIG (reference sequence). This CDR3 is CAWSTGQGGYGYTF. Written as DNA, the CDR3 is TGTGCCTGGAGTACGGGACAGGGGGGTTATGGCTACACCTTC.

The count of this clone is one. The chain recombines TRBV4-1 with TRBJ2-7, with TRBD2 as a possible D gene (7 bases). The CDR3 spans 16 residues. The V gene lost 1 base and the J gene lost 0 bases, with 13 bases spanning the gap. The germline gives CDR1 MGHRA, CDR2 YSYEKL. The CDR3 loop is CASSQAGGQYSYEQYF. CDR3 bases: TGCGCCAGCAGCCAAGCGGGGGGACAATACTCCTACGAGCAGTACTTC.

J is TRBJ2-5 and V is TRBV7-8, with D hard to call. The CDR3 contains 15 residues. Trimming stripped 6 bases from V and 2 bases from J, with 16 bases between. Germline V gene sequence: CDR1 SGHVS, CDR2 FQNEAQ. This CDR3 reads CASRQSRVTQETQYF. In nucleotides, the CDR3 is TGTGCCAGCAGGCAAAGCCGGGTAACACAAGAGACCCAGTACTTC. Full variable domain (outside the CDR3, taken from reference TRBV7-8 and TRBJ2-5): GAGVSQSPRYKVAKRGQDVALRCDPISGHVSLFWYQQALGQGPEFLTYFQNEAQLDKSGLPSDRFFAERPEGSVSTLKIQRTQQEDSAVYLCASRQSRVTQETQYFGPGTRLLVL.

This chain connects TRBV27 to TRBJ2-7; TRBD1 is a possible D gene (5 bases). Germline-derived CDR1 and CDR2 are MNHEY and SMNVEV (reference sequence). This CDR3 is built from 14 residues. V shed 5 bases and J shed 0 bases, with 11 bases lying between them. The CDR3, as DNA: TGTGCCAGCAGTCCCAGGGTCCCCTCCTACGAGCAGTACTTC. This translates into CASSPRVPSYEQYF.

The rearrangement links TRBV28 to TRBJ1-2, with D unclear. CDR3 size: 14 residues. Germline loops: CDR1 MDHEN, CDR2 SYDVKM. V was trimmed by 2 bases and J by 0 bases, leaving 7 bases between them. Here the CDR3 DNA reads TGTGCCAGCAGTTTAAGCGAGGCTAACTATGGCTACACCTTC. Protein sequence: CASSLSEANYGYTF.

This chain joins TRBV2 and TRBJ1-1, with a possible D match to TRBD1 (5 bases). Trimming took off 0 bases at V and 10 bases at J, with 24 bases between the two ends. Germline V gene data show CDR1 as SNHLY and CDR2 as FYNNEI. The CDR3 has 17 amino acids. CDR3: CASSEALWQGGIFRAFF. CDR3 nucleotides: TGTGCCAGCAGTGAAGCGCTTTGGCAGGGAGGGATTTTTAGAGCTTTCTTT.

V is TRBV11-2 and J is TRBJ1-1; D is unclear. Germline-derived CDR1 and CDR2 are SGHAT and FQNNGV. CDR3 length: 13 amino acids. Trimming pared 5 bases from V and 8 bases from J, leaving 15 bases between. CDR3 nucleotides: TGTGCCAGCAGCCACCGCCGGGTCAACGAAGCTTTCTTT. Translation: CASSHRRVNEAFF. Looking up the rest from reference TRBV11-2 and TRBJ1-1 gives the full variable domain: EAGVAQSPRYKIIEKRQSVAFWCNPISGHATLYWYQQILGQGPKLLIQFQNNGVVDDSQLPKDRFSAERLKGVDSTLKIQPAKLEDSAVYLCASSHRRVNEAFFGQGTRLTVV.